This entry lists 16 T cell receptor beta chains sequenced from one sample in a study of blood T cell repertoires in COVID-19. TCRdb's copy holds only in-frame clones and misses some; the assay was immunoSEQ multiplex PCR. The sample gives more than 300,000 clones, approximately 89% of which show up once; roughly 3% is in the top ten. The sequencing sample was made of peripheral blood. The source of these receptors is a woman aged 18-29 years who had recovered from COVID-19.

The V gene is TRBV3-1 (or the pseudogene TRBV3-2), the J gene TRBJ2-1; the D gene is possibly TRBD1 (6 bases). This CDR3 has 14 amino acids. V lost 4 bases and J lost 8, with 15 bases in between. From germline, CDR1 is LGHDT and CDR2 YNNKEL (reference sequence). For the CDR3, the DNA is TGTGCCAGCAGCCCTCGGATGGGGGCCGATGAGCAGTTCTTC. Its translation: CASSPRMGADEQFF.

The chain carries TRBV19 and TRBJ1-2; 7 bases are shared with TRBD1. Trimming cost V 3 bases and J 6 bases; bases outside gene matches: 1. Germline assignment: CDR1 LNHDA and CDR2 SQIVND (reference sequence). CDR3 length: 12 residues. CDR3 loop: CASSMTGNGYTF. CDR3 in DNA: TGTGCCAGTAGTATGACAGGGAATGGCTACACCTTC.

This clone has a single count. The J gene is TRBJ1-2, the V gene TRBV27; TRBD1 might be the D (6 bases). V was trimmed by 5 bases and J by 6 bases, leaving 19 bases between them. Germline V gene data show CDR1 as MNHEY and CDR2 as SMNVEV (reference sequence). This CDR3 comprises 15 residues. CDR3 DNA sequence: TGTGCCAGCAGTCCCGTCGGGCAGGGGATTGATGGCTACACCTTC. Translation: CASSPVGQGIDGYTF.

The rearrangement uses TRBV24-1 and TRBJ1-2; TRBD1 might be the D (5 bases). V was pared by 7 bases and J by 1 base, with 9 bases between. Germline V gene sequence: CDR1 KGHDR, CDR2 SFDVKD. CDR3 length: 13 amino acids. As DNA, the CDR3 is TGTGCCACCAGCGCGGACATTAACTATGGCTACACCTTC. Residues: CATSADINYGYTF.

The chain has TRBV21-1 and TRBJ2-6; the table gives TRBD1 as D, unverified against the DNA. TRBV21-1 constitutes a pseudogene. The CDR3 runs 18 residues. The CDR3 here is CASSYMGPRISGANVLTF. The CDR3 nucleotides read TGTGCCAGCTCCTATATGGGGCCTAGAATCTCTGGGGCCAACGTCCTGACTTTC.

V is TRBV20-1 and J is TRBJ2-3; 7 bases fit TRBD1. V lost 3 bases, J lost 6 bases, and 15 bases stayed unmatched. The CDR3 covers 16 residues. CDR1 is DFQATT, CDR2 SNEGSKA, per germline (reference sequence). CDR3 bases: TGCAGTGCTAGTGGCCCAGAAGGGGGCGGACTGGATACGCAGTATTTT. Encoded protein: CSASGPEGGGLDTQYF.

The rearrangement uses TRBV3-1 (or the pseudogene TRBV3-2) and TRBJ2-7, with D perhaps matching TRBD1 (6 bases). This CDR3 is 16 amino acids long. From germline, CDR1 is LGHDT and CDR2 YNNKEL (reference sequence). Trimming shortened V by 2 bases and J by 2 bases, and 16 bases separated the two germline ends. CDR3 amino acids: CASSQFGAGTPYEQYV. The CDR3 coding sequence is TGTGCCAGCAGCCAATTCGGGGCAGGGACACCCTACGAGCAGTACGTC.

The rearrangement joins TRBV5-4 to TRBJ1-1; maybe TRBD1 (6 bases). V was pared by 4 bases and J by 5 bases, with 18 bases between. The CDR3 sequence is 15 residues long. Germline V gene sequence: CDR1 SGHNT, CDR2 YYREEE (reference sequence). CDR3 DNA: TGTGCCAGCAGCCTGGCGACAGGAGGTAGTACTGAAGCTTTCTTT. It codes for CASSLATGGSTEAFF.

The genes are TRBV19 and TRBJ1-2; 9 bases line up with TRBD1. J gave up 3 bases and V 8 bases, and 7 bases lay outside the gene matches. The CDR3 extends over 14 amino acids. Germline assignment: CDR1 LNHDA and CDR2 SQIVND (reference sequence). For the CDR3, the DNA is TGTGCCAGTGGGGTACAGGGGGCAGACTATGGCTACACCTTC. Its protein product is CASGVQGADYGYTF. The full variable domain, in which reference TRBV19 and TRBJ1-2 provide the parts outside the CDR3, is DGGITQSPKYLFRKEGQNVTLSCEQNLNHDAMYWYRQDPGQGLRLIYYSQIVNDFQKGDIAEGYSVSREKKESFPLTVTSAQKNPTAFYLCASGVQGADYGYTFGSGTRLTVV.

J is TRBJ2-7 and V is TRBV7-2; the match to TRBD2 covers 10 bases. This CDR3 has 17 residues. Trimming cost V 0 bases and J 5 bases; bases outside gene matches: 10. Looked up from germline, CDR1 is SGHTA and CDR2 is FQGNSA. CDR3 DNA sequence: TGTGCCAGCAGCTTAGCGGCGGCTAGCGGGAGCTCACACGAGCAGTACGTC. Residues: CASSLAAASGSSHEQYV.

This clone was observed a single time. The chain combines TRBV12-3 or TRBV12-4 with TRBJ2-1; possibly TRBD2 for D (6 bases). This CDR3 has 13 amino acids. V lost 7 bases and J lost 7, with 14 bases in between. Here the CDR3 reads CASTGGQYNEQFF. Here the CDR3 DNA reads TGTGCCAGCACCGGGGGTCAATATAATGAGCAGTTCTTC.

The rearrangement uses TRBV18 and TRBJ1-2; D perhaps matches TRBD1 (5 bases). V shed 4 bases and J shed 6 bases, with 9 bases lying between them. Germline V lookup: CDR1 KGHSH, CDR2 LQKENI. The CDR3 has 12 amino acids. The CDR3 nucleotides read TGTGCCAGCTCACAGGGGTTGGATGGCTACACCTTC. It specifies CASSQGLDGYTF. Combining the CDR3 with reference TRBV18 and TRBJ1-2 gives the whole variable domain NAGVMQNPRHLVRRRGQEARLRCSPMKGHSHVYWYRQLPEEGLKFMVYLQKENIIDESGMPKERFSAEFPKEGPSILRIQQVVRGDSAAYFCASSQGLDGYTFGSGTRLTVV.

This chain connects TRBV18 to TRBJ1-2; maybe TRBD1 (6 bases). Germline V CDR1 and CDR2: KGHSH, LQKENI. V was trimmed by 2 bases and J by 1 base, leaving 17 bases between them. This CDR3 is 17 amino acids long. CDR3 amino acids: CASSPTGNGQFNYGYTF. CDR3 nucleotide sequence: TGTGCCAGCTCACCAACCGGGAATGGACAGTTTAACTATGGCTACACCTTC.

The chain has TRBV5-4 and TRBJ2-1; 8 bases map to TRBD2. Losses at the gene ends were 4 bases for V and 0 bases for J; bases not matched to a gene: 6. CDR1 SGHNT and CDR2 YYREEE come from the germline V gene (reference sequence). The CDR3 consists of 16 residues. CDR3 in DNA: TGTGCCAGCAGCCCCCTAAGCGGGAGCTCCTACAATGAGCAGTTCTTC. Amino acids: CASSPLSGSSYNEQFF.

In DNA, the CDR3 is TGTGCCAGCAGCCAGGATGAAGAGACAGGGGACCCTGGAAACACCATATATTTT. Protein product: CASSQDEETGDPGNTIYF. The chain joins TRBV3-1 (or the pseudogene TRBV3-2) to TRBJ1-3; 8 bases map to TRBD1. CDR1 and CDR2 (germline): LGHDT, YNNKEL (reference sequence). The length of the CDR3 is 18 residues. V was clipped by 3 bases and J by 2 bases; unmatched bases: 12.

The genes are TRBV9 and TRBJ2-3; 9 nucleotides match TRBD2. V trimming: 4 bases; J trimming: 0 bases; junction bases outside the gene matches: 3. Germline-derived CDR1 and CDR2 are SGDLS and YYNGEE. There are 15 residues in the CDR3. DNA of the CDR3: TGTGCCAGCAGCACCACTAGCGGGAGCACAGATACGCAGTATTTT. As protein: CASSTTSGSTDTQYF. Full variable domain (missing parts from reference TRBV9 and TRBJ2-3): DSGVTQTPKHLITATGQRVTLRCSPRSGDLSVYWYQQSLDQGLQFLIQYYNGEERAKGNILERFSAQQFPDLHSELNLSSLELGDSALYFCASSTTSGSTDTQYFGPGTRLTVL.